This T cell receptor beta chain was documented in a study of blood T cell repertoires in COVID-19. V dropped 2 bases and J dropped 2; count of bases not matched to a gene: 7. There are 17 residues in the CDR3. Germline V gene lookup returns CDR1 SGHRS and CDR2 YFSETQ. Sequencing was performed with immunoSEQ multiplex PCR; in TCRdb, only in-frame clones are kept and a portion is missing. The sample includes about 160,000 clones, roughly 90% of them seen just once. This clonotype originated in a man younger than 35 with acute or convalescent COVID-19. Sequencing was carried out using peripheral blood. V usage is TRBV5-1 and J usage is TRBJ2-4; TRBD2 matches 10 bases. In DNA form, the CDR3 reads TGCGCCAGCAGCTTTCTAGCGGGAGTAGGAACCAAAAACATTCAGTACTTC. The encoded protein is CASSFLAGVGTKNIQYF.